This T cell receptor (beta chain) is from a study of blood T cell repertoires in COVID-19. Data came from immunoSEQ multiplex PCR; TCRdb stores just in-frame clones and leaves some out. In the table there are about 140,000 clones, around 82% of which are singletons. The germline V gene encodes CDR1 LGHDT and CDR2 YNNKEL (reference sequence). V was pared by 4 bases and J by 8 bases, with 14 bases between. This CDR3 comprises 13 residues. The sample holds one count of this clone. The chain combines TRBV3-1 (or the pseudogene TRBV3-2) with TRBJ1-1; maybe TRBD1 (6 bases). The TCR was taken from a human donor in a cohort sampled during active COVID-19. Sequenced: peripheral blood. The CDR3 here is CASSPSGHQEAFF. For the CDR3, the DNA is TGTGCCAGCAGCCCGTCGGGACACCAGGAAGCTTTCTTT.